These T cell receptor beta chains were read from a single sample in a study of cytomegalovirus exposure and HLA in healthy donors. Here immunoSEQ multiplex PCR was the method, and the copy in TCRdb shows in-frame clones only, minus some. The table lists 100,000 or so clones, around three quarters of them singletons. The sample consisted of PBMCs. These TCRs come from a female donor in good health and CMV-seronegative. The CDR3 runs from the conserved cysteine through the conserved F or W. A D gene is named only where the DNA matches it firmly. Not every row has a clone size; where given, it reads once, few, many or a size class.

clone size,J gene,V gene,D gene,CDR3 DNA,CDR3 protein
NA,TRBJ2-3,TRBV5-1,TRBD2,TGCGCCAGCGGGCGATCTAGCGGGGGTTTGGCAGATACGCAGTATTTT,CASGRSSGGLADTQYF
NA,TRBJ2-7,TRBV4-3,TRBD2,TGCGCCAGCAGCCAAGACGACGGGGGGGGCCTATACGAGCAGTACTTC,CASSQDDGGGLYEQYF
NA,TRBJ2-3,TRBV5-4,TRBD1,TGTGCCAGCAGCTTGCCGGGACAGGGCACAGATACGCAGTATTTT,CASSLPGQGTDTQYF
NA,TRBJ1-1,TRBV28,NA,TGTGCCAGCGGCCTCGCAGGCACTGAAGCTTTCTTT,CASGLAGTEAFF
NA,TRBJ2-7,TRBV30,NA,TGTGCCTGGAGGAGACAGGGAGGCTACGAGCAGTACTTC,CAWRRQGGYEQYF
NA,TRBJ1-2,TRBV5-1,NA,TGCGCCAGCAGCTTGAGGGATACAGGCTCCTATGGCTACACCTTC,CASSLRDTGSYGYTF
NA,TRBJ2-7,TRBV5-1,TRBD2,TGCGCCAGCAGCTTGGGAGGAGGCGGGGGAATCCCCTACGAGCAGTACTTC,CASSLGGGGGIPYEQYF
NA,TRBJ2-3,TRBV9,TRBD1,TGTGCCAGCAGCGTAGTTCCAGGGGGCTCAGATACGCAGTATTTT,CASSVVPGGSDTQYF
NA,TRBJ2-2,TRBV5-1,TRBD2,TGCGCCAGCAACGAAACCCCGGGACTAGGCACCGGGGAGCTGTTTTTT,CASNETPGLGTGELFF
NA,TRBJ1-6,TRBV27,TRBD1,TGTGCCAGCAGTCCATTAGGGACAGGGGTTTTTTCACCCCTCCACTTT,CASSPLGTGVFSPLHF
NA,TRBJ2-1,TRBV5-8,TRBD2,TGTGCCAGCGGATGGGGGGGGGAATTGGACAATGAGCAGTTCTTC,CASGWGGELDNEQFF
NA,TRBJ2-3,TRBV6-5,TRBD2,TGTGCCAGCAGTTGGACTAGCGGGGGGACACGTGATACGCAGTATTTT,CASSWTSGGTRDTQYF
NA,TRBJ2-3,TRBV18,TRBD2,TGTGCCAGCTCAAAGCGGGGCTCGGGAACAGATACGCAGTATTTT,CASSKRGSGTDTQYF
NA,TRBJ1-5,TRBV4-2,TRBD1,TGTGCCAGCAGCCAAAACGATCAACAGGGGTCTCAGCCCCAGCATTTT,CASSQNDQQGSQPQHF
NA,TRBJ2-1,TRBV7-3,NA,TGTGCCAGCAGCTTGGGGGGGCCCCACAATGAGCAGTTCTTC,CASSLGGPHNEQFF
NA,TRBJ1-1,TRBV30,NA,TGTGCCTGGAGTGCGGGGGGAGGCACTGAAGCTTTCTTT,CAWSAGGGTEAFF
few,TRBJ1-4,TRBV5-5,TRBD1,TGTGCCAGCAGCTTAAGGGGGCAGTATGAAAAACTGTTTTTT,CASSLRGQYEKLFF
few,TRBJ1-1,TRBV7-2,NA,TGTGCCAGCAGTAGTAACAGGGTCAGCACTGAAGCTTTCTTT,CASSSNRVSTEAFF
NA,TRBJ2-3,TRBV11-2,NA,TGTGCCAGCAGGGTTGATGCGGGGGCTCCCACAGATACGCAGTATTTT,CASRVDAGAPTDTQYF
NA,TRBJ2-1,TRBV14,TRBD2,TGTGCCAGCAGCATGGAGCGGGGGGCCGGGCCCTACAATGAGCAGTTCTTC,CASSMERGAGPYNEQFF
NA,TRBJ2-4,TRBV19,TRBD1,TGTGCCAGCAGCCCCGGGACAGGGTTCGACATTCAGTACTTC,CASSPGTGFDIQYF
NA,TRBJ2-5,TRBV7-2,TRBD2,TGTGCCAGCAGCTACACGGGACTAGCGGGGGTCCTCCAAGAGACCCAGTACTTC,CASSYTGLAGVLQETQYF
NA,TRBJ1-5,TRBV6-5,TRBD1,TGTGCCAGCACAACGACAGGGCGCAATCAGCCCCAGCATTTT,CASTTTGRNQPQHF
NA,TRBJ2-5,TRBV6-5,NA,TGTGCCAGCAGTTACGATGCCGAGGAGACCCAGTACTTC,CASSYDAEETQYF
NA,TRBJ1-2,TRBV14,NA,TGTGCCAGCAGCCCTGACAGATCCTATGGCTACACCTTC,CASSPDRSYGYTF
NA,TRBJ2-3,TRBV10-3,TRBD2,TGTGCCATCAGTGAAGGTCTAGCGGCTAACACAGATACGCAGTATTTT,CAISEGLAANTDTQYF
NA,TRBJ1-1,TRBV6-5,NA,TGTGCCAGCAGCCCCGGGGACATTTCCACTGAAGCTTTCTTT,CASSPGDISTEAFF
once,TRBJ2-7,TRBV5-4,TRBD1,TGTGCCAGCAGAGCAGGGGGAAGCCACGAGCAGTACTTC,CASRAGGSHEQYF
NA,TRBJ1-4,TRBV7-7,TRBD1,TGTGCCAGCAGCTTAGGGACAGGGGTTGAAAAACTGTTTTTT,CASSLGTGVEKLFF